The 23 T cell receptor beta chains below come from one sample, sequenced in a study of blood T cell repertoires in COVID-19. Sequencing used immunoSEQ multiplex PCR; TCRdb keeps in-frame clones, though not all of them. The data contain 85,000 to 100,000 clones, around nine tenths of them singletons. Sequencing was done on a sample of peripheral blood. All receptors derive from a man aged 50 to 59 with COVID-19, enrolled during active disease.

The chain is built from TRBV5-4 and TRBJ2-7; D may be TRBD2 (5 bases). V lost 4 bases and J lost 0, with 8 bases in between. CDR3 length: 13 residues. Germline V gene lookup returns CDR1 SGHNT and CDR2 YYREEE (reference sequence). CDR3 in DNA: TGTGCCAGCAGCATAAGCGGCTCCTACGAGCAGTACTTC. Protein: CASSISGSYEQYF.

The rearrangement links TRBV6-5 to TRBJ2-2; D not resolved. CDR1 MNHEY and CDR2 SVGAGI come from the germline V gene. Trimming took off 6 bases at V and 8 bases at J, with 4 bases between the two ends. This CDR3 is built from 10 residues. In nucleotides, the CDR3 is TGTGCCAGCAGGTCTGGGGAGCTGTTTTTT. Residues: CASRSGELFF.

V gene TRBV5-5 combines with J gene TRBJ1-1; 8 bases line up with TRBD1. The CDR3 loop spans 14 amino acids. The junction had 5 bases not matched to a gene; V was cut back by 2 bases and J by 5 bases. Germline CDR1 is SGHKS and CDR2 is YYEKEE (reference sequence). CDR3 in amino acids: CASSFTGGETEAFF. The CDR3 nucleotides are TGTGCCAGCAGCTTCACAGGGGGAGAGACTGAAGCTTTCTTT.

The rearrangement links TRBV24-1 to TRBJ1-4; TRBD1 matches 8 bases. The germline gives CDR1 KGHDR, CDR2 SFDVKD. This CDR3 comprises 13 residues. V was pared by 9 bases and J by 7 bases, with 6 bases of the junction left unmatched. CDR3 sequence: CATQGQEREKLFF. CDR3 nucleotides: TGTGCCACCCAGGGACAGGAACGTGAAAAACTGTTTTTT.

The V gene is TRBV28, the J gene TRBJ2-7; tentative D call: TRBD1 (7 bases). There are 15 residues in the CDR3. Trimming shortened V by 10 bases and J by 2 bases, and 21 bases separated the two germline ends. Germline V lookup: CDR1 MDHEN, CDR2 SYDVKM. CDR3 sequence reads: CATLRGDGGAYEQYF. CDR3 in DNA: TGTGCCACCCTCAGGGGGGACGGAGGGGCCTACGAGCAGTACTTC. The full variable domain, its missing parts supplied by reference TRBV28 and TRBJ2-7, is DVKVTQSSRYLVKRTGEKVFLECVQDMDHENMFWYRQDPGLGLRLIYFSYDVKMKEKGDIPEGYSVSREKKERFSLILESASTNQTSMYLCATLRGDGGAYEQYFGPGTRLTVT.

The CDR3 here is CASNPDSRVNQPQHF. The CDR3 DNA is TGTGCCAGCAATCCCGACAGTAGGGTCAATCAGCCCCAGCATTTT. This sequence joins TRBV3-1 (or the pseudogene TRBV3-2) and TRBJ1-5, with D tentatively TRBD1 (5 bases). This CDR3 spans 15 amino acids. V lost 7 bases and J 3 bases, leaving 16 bases between the germline ends. Germline-derived CDR1 and CDR2 are LGHDT and YNNKEL (reference sequence).

CDR3 sequence (DNA): TGTGCCAGCAGCGCGTCACCCGGGACAGGGAGTGGAAACACCATATATTTT. This gives the protein CASSASPGTGSGNTIYF. The V gene is TRBV5-5, the J gene TRBJ1-3; 9 bases fit TRBD1. This CDR3 is 17 amino acids long. V trimming: 4 bases; J trimming: 3 bases; junction bases outside the gene matches: 11. Germline V lookup: CDR1 SGHKS, CDR2 YYEKEE (reference sequence).

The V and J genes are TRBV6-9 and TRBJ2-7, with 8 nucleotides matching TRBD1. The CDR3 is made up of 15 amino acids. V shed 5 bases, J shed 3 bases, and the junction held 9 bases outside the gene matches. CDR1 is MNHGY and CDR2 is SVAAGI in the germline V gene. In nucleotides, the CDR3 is TGTGCCAGCAGTCTACCGGACAGGGATCGCTACGAGCAGTACTTC. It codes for CASSLPDRDRYEQYF.

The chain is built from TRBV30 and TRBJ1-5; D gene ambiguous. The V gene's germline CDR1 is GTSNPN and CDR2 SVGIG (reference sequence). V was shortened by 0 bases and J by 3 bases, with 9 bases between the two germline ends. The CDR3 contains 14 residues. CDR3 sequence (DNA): TGTGCCTGGAGTGTAAGTCAGGTCAATCAGCCCCAGCATTTT. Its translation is CAWSVSQVNQPQHF.

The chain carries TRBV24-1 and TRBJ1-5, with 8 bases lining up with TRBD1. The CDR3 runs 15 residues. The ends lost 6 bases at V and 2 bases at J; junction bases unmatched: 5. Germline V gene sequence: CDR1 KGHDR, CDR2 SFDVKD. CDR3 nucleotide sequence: TGTGCCACCAGTACAGGGGGGGCGGGCAATCAGCCCCAGCATTTT. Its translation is CATSTGGAGNQPQHF.

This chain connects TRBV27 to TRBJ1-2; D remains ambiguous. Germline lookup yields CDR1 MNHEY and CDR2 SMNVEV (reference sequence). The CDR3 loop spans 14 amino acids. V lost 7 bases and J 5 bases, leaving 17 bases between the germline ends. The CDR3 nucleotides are TGTGCCAGCAATCCTTTGGAGGATATTTATGGCTACACCTTC. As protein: CASNPLEDIYGYTF.

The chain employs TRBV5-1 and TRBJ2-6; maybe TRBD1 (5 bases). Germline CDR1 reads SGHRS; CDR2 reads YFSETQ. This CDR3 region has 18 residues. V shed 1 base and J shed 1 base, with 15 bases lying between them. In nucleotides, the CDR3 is TGCGCCAGCAGCTTGTATGTCCAGGGTATATCTGGGGCCAACGTCCTGACTTTC. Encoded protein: CASSLYVQGISGANVLTF.

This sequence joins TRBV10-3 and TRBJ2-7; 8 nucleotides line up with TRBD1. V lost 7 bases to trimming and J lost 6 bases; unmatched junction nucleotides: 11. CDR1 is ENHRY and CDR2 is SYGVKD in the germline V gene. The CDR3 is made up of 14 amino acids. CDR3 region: CAINPGTGPSEQYF. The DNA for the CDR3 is TGTGCCATCAATCCAGGGACAGGCCCATCCGAGCAGTACTTC.

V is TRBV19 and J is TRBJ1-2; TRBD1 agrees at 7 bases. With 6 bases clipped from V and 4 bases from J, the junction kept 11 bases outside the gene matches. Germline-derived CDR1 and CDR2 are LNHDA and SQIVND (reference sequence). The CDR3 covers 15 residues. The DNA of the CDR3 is TGTGCCAGTAGCCCCCCTCCAGGGGGAGGCTATGGCTACACCTTC. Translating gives CASSPPPGGGYGYTF. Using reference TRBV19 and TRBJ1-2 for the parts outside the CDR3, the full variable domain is DGGITQSPKYLFRKEGQNVTLSCEQNLNHDAMYWYRQDPGQGLRLIYYSQIVNDFQKGDIAEGYSVSREKKESFPLTVTSAQKNPTAFYLCASSPPPGGGYGYTFGSGTRLTVV.

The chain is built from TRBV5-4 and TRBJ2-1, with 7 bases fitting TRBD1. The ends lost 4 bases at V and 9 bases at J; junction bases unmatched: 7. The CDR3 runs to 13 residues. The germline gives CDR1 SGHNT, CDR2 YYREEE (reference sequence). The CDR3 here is CASSEGQIGEQFF. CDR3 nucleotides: TGTGCCAGCAGCGAGGGACAGATCGGTGAGCAGTTCTTC.

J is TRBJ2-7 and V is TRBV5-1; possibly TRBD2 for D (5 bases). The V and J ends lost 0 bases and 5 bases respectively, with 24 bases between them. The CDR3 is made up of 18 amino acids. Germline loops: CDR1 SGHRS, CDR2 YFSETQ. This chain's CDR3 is CASSLVLGRTPRDHEQYF. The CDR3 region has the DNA TGCGCCAGCAGCTTGGTGTTGGGGAGAACACCACGAGACCACGAGCAGTACTTC.

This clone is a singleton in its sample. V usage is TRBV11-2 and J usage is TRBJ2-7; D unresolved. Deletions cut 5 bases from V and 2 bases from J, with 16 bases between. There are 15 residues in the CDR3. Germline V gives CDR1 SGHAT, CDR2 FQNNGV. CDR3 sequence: CASSPAFGATYEQYF. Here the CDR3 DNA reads TGTGCCAGCAGCCCAGCCTTCGGAGCGACCTACGAGCAGTACTTC.

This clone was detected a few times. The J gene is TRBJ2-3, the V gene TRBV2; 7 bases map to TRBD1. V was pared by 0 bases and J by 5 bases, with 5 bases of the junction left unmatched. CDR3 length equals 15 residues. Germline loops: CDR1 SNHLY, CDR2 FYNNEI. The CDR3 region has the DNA TGTGCCAGCAGTGAAGCTAGACAGGGTCAAGATACGCAGTATTTT. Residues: CASSEARQGQDTQYF.

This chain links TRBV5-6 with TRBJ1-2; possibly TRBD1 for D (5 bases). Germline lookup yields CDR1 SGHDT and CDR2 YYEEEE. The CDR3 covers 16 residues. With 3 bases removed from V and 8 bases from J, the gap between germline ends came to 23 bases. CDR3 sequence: CASSSLPGSGGGGYTF. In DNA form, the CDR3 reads TGTGCCAGCAGCTCCCTACCAGGGTCCGGTGGTGGGGGCTACACCTTC.

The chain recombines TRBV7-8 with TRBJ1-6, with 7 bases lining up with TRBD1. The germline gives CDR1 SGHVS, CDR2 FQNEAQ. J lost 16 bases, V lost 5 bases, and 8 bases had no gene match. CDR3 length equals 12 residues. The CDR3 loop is CASSPTGTFLHF. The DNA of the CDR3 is TGTGCCAGCAGCCCGACAGGGACCTTTCTCCACTTT.

The CDR3 protein is CASSQVDRGREKLFF. In DNA form, the CDR3 reads TGTGCCAGCAGCCAAGTCGACAGGGGGCGTGAAAAACTGTTTTTT. The chain couples TRBV3-1 (or the pseudogene TRBV3-2) to TRBJ1-4, with TRBD1 matching over 10 bases. The V segment lost 1 base and the J segment 7 bases; nucleotides outside the gene matches: 3. Germline values: CDR1 LGHDT, CDR2 YNNKEL (reference sequence). The CDR3 contains 15 residues.

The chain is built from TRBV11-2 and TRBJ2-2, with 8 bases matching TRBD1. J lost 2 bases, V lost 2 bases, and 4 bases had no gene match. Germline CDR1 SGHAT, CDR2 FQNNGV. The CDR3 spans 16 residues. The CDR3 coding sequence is TGTGCCAGCAGCTTAAGTCCAGGGGGCAACACCGGGGAGCTGTTTTTT. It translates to CASSLSPGGNTGELFF.

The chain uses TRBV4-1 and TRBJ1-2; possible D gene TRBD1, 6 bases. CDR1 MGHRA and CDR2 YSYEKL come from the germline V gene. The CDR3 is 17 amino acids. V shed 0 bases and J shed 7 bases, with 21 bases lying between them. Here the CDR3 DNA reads TGCGCCAGCAGCCAAGATCCGCGGGCAGGGGAGATCGGTGGCTACACCTTC. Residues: CASSQDPRAGEIGGYTF.